Listed below are T cell receptor beta chains from one sample, sequenced in a study of Tregs in tolerant kidney transplant recipients. Sequencing was performed with immunoSEQ multiplex PCR; in TCRdb, only in-frame clones are kept and a portion is missing. The sample lists about 110,000 clones; roughly 89% were seen once. Sequences were derived from CD4+ T cells from blood, sampled before the transplant. All receptors come from a human donor who received a combined kidney and bone marrow transplant. Both conserved end residues are part of each CDR3. The D gene is left open where the match is weak. Only some rows state a clone size, as once, few, many or a class for expanded clones.

len: 16
v_gene: TRBV27
j_gene: TRBJ1-2
d_gene: NA
abundance: NA
CDR3aa: CASSLSIAGLFYGYTF
CDR3nt: TGTGCCAGCAGTTTATCGATTGCGGGGTTGTTTTATGGCTACACCTTC

len: 13
v_gene: TRBV19
j_gene: TRBJ1-2
d_gene: TRBD1
abundance: NA
CDR3aa: CASSVTGGSGYTF
CDR3nt: TGTGCCAGTAGTGTGACAGGGGGCAGTGGCTACACCTTC

len: 11
v_gene: TRBV20-1
j_gene: TRBJ1-2
d_gene: TRBD1
abundance: NA
CDR3aa: CSGTGDYGYTF
CDR3nt: TGCAGCGGGACAGGGGACTATGGCTACACCTTC

len: 13
v_gene: TRBV2
j_gene: TRBJ1-5
d_gene: NA
abundance: NA
CDR3aa: CASNREGNQPQHF
CDR3nt: TGTGCCAGCAATCGGGAGGGCAATCAGCCCCAGCATTTT

len: 15
v_gene: TRBV5-1
j_gene: TRBJ2-5
d_gene: NA
abundance: NA
CDR3aa: CASSLAAGAGETQYF
CDR3nt: TGCGCCAGCAGCTTGGCGGCAGGGGCGGGAGAGACCCAGTACTTC

len: 16
v_gene: TRBV9
j_gene: TRBJ1-4
d_gene: TRBD1
abundance: NA
CDR3aa: CASSPTPGTASEKLFF
CDR3nt: TGTGCCAGCAGCCCCACTCCGGGGACAGCCTCAGAAAAACTGTTTTTT

len: 15
v_gene: TRBV5-1
j_gene: TRBJ2-3
d_gene: NA
abundance: NA
CDR3aa: CASSSARGSTDTQYF
CDR3nt: TGCGCCAGCAGCTCAGCCCGAGGTAGCACAGATACGCAGTATTTT

len: 13
v_gene: TRBV4-1
j_gene: TRBJ1-1
d_gene: NA
abundance: NA
CDR3aa: CASSQSTRGEAFF
CDR3nt: TGCGCCAGCAGCCAAAGTACAAGGGGGGAAGCTTTCTTT

len: 13
v_gene: TRBV5-1
j_gene: TRBJ2-3
d_gene: TRBD1
abundance: NA
CDR3aa: CASSPGGADTQYF
CDR3nt: TGCGCCAGCAGCCCAGGGGGCGCGGATACGCAGTATTTT

len: 15
v_gene: TRBV11-2
j_gene: TRBJ1-2
d_gene: TRBD1
abundance: once
CDR3aa: CASSLTGTELYGYTF
CDR3nt: TGTGCCAGCAGCCTTACCGGGACAGAACTCTATGGCTACACCTTC

len: 13
v_gene: TRBV9
j_gene: TRBJ2-5
d_gene: NA
abundance: NA
CDR3aa: CASSVGSKETQYF
CDR3nt: TGTGCCAGCAGCGTAGGATCTAAAGAGACCCAGTACTTC

len: 15
v_gene: TRBV6-1
j_gene: TRBJ2-1
d_gene: NA
abundance: NA
CDR3aa: CASSEGGSLYNEQFF
CDR3nt: TGTGCCAGCAGTGAAGGGGGCAGTTTATACAATGAGCAGTTCTTC

len: 15
v_gene: TRBV6-1
j_gene: TRBJ1-2
d_gene: TRBD1
abundance: many
CDR3aa: CASSQETGGLYGYTF
CDR3nt: TGTGCCAGCAGTCAAGAGACAGGGGGGCTCTATGGCTACACCTTC

len: 15
v_gene: TRBV5-1
j_gene: TRBJ1-1
d_gene: TRBD1
abundance: once
CDR3aa: CASSPGQGMNTEAFF
CDR3nt: TGCGCCAGCAGCCCCGGACAGGGTATGAACACTGAAGCTTTCTTT

len: 13
v_gene: TRBV30
j_gene: TRBJ1-2
d_gene: TRBD1
abundance: NA
CDR3aa: CAWRDRGGRGYTF
CDR3nt: TGTGCCTGGAGAGACAGGGGGGGTCGTGGCTACACCTTC

len: 14
v_gene: TRBV10-3
j_gene: TRBJ2-7
d_gene: NA
abundance: NA
CDR3aa: CAIRKLARSYEQYF
CDR3nt: TGTGCCATCAGGAAGTTAGCGCGTAGTTACGAGCAGTACTTC

len: 16
v_gene: TRBV9
j_gene: TRBJ2-7
d_gene: TRBD1
abundance: NA
CDR3aa: CASSPARGTGSYEQYF
CDR3nt: TGTGCCAGCAGCCCCGCGAGAGGGACAGGGTCCTACGAGCAGTACTTC

len: 14
v_gene: TRBV11-2
j_gene: TRBJ2-7
d_gene: TRBD2
abundance: NA
CDR3aa: CASRLLAGLNEQYF
CDR3nt: TGTGCCAGCAGACTTCTAGCGGGGCTGAACGAGCAGTACTTC

len: 16
v_gene: TRBV25-1
j_gene: TRBJ2-1
d_gene: TRBD2
abundance: NA
CDR3aa: CASSGPRLAGANEQFF
CDR3nt: TGTGCCAGCAGTGGACCTCGACTAGCGGGGGCCAATGAGCAGTTCTTC

len: 16
v_gene: TRBV11-2
j_gene: TRBJ2-3
d_gene: TRBD2
abundance: NA
CDR3aa: CASSYLAGSVTDTQYF
CDR3nt: TGTGCCAGCAGCTACCTAGCGGGGAGCGTCACAGATACGCAGTATTTT

len: 13
v_gene: TRBV11-2
j_gene: TRBJ2-7
d_gene: TRBD1
abundance: few
CDR3aa: CASSPGQVYEQYF
CDR3nt: TGTGCCAGCAGTCCGGGACAGGTCTACGAGCAGTACTTC

len: 14
v_gene: TRBV2
j_gene: TRBJ2-5
d_gene: NA
abundance: NA
CDR3aa: CASSSTEGEETQYF
CDR3nt: TGTGCCAGCAGTTCGACAGAAGGGGAAGAGACCCAGTACTTC

len: 15
v_gene: TRBV10-2
j_gene: TRBJ1-3
d_gene: TRBD1
abundance: NA
CDR3aa: CASRTGGGSGNTIYF
CDR3nt: TGCGCCAGTCGGACAGGGGGAGGCTCTGGAAACACCATATATTTT

len: 13
v_gene: TRBV2
j_gene: TRBJ2-5
d_gene: NA
abundance: few
CDR3aa: CASNGHGQETQYF
CDR3nt: TGTGCCAGCAATGGACATGGACAAGAGACCCAGTACTTC

len: 16
v_gene: TRBV19
j_gene: TRBJ2-1
d_gene: TRBD1
abundance: NA
CDR3aa: CASKVSRDRQYNEQFF
CDR3nt: TGTGCCAGTAAGGTCAGCCGGGACAGGCAATACAATGAGCAGTTCTTC

len: 14
v_gene: TRBV5-1
j_gene: TRBJ2-6
d_gene: NA
abundance: NA
CDR3aa: CARKGHSGANVLTF
CDR3nt: TGCGCCAGAAAGGGACATTCTGGGGCCAACGTCCTGACTTTC

len: 13
v_gene: TRBV10-1
j_gene: TRBJ2-3
d_gene: NA
abundance: NA
CDR3aa: CASSESLTDTQYF
CDR3nt: TGCGCCAGCAGTGAGTCCCTCACAGATACGCAGTATTTT

len: 14
v_gene: TRBV6-1
j_gene: TRBJ1-1
d_gene: TRBD1
abundance: NA
CDR3aa: CASSEGIQGTEAFF
CDR3nt: TGTGCCAGCAGTGAAGGAATACAGGGGACTGAAGCTTTCTTT

len: 15
v_gene: TRBV4-2
j_gene: TRBJ2-7
d_gene: TRBD2
abundance: NA
CDR3aa: CASSQGRTSSPEQYF
CDR3nt: TGTGCCAGCAGCCAAGGGAGGACTAGCTCTCCCGAGCAGTACTTC

len: 15
v_gene: TRBV4-1
j_gene: TRBJ2-3
d_gene: TRBD1
abundance: once
CDR3aa: CASSHRTGFADTQYF
CDR3nt: TGCGCCAGCAGCCACCGGACAGGCTTCGCAGATACGCAGTATTTT

len: 13
v_gene: TRBV19
j_gene: TRBJ2-7
d_gene: NA
abundance: NA
CDR3aa: CASSSQGSDEQYF
CDR3nt: TGTGCCAGTAGTAGCCAGGGATCGGACGAGCAGTACTTC

len: 21
v_gene: TRBV21-1
j_gene: TRBJ2-2
d_gene: NA
abundance: NA
CDR3aa: CASSKESLRLAGRSIPGELFF
CDR3nt: TGTGCCAGCAGCAAAGAAAGTCTCAGACTAGCGGGGAGAAGTATCCCCGGGGAGCTGTTTTTT

len: 14
v_gene: TRBV5-6
j_gene: TRBJ2-1
d_gene: TRBD1
abundance: NA
CDR3aa: CASSLARGRDEQFF
CDR3nt: TGTGCCAGCAGCTTGGCCAGGGGGCGGGATGAGCAGTTCTTC

len: 13
v_gene: TRBV29-1
j_gene: TRBJ1-1
d_gene: NA
abundance: NA
CDR3aa: CSAERGAGTEAFF
CDR3nt: TGCAGCGCCGAACGGGGGGCAGGGACTGAAGCTTTCTTT

len: 14
v_gene: TRBV27
j_gene: TRBJ2-4
d_gene: TRBD1
abundance: NA
CDR3aa: CASSSGQGADIQYF
CDR3nt: TGTGCCAGCAGTTCGGGACAGGGGGCGGACATTCAGTACTTC

len: 14
v_gene: TRBV2
j_gene: TRBJ2-3
d_gene: TRBD2
abundance: once
CDR3aa: CASSVAGGTDTQYF
CDR3nt: TGTGCCAGCAGTGTAGCGGGAGGAACAGATACGCAGTATTTT

len: 15
v_gene: TRBV27
j_gene: TRBJ2-7
d_gene: TRBD2
abundance: NA
CDR3aa: CASSPPTSGGYEQYF
CDR3nt: TGTGCCAGCAGTCCCCCGACTAGCGGGGGCTACGAGCAGTACTTC

len: 15
v_gene: TRBV6-6
j_gene: TRBJ2-1
d_gene: TRBD2
abundance: NA
CDR3aa: CASSYGGGNDNEQFF
CDR3nt: TGTGCCAGCAGTTACGGGGGGGGGAACGACAATGAGCAGTTCTTC

len: 15
v_gene: TRBV11-2
j_gene: TRBJ1-1
d_gene: TRBD1
abundance: NA
CDR3aa: CASSLGPGGRTEAFF
CDR3nt: TGTGCCAGCAGCTTAGGCCCAGGGGGAAGGACTGAAGCTTTCTTT

len: 14
v_gene: TRBV28
j_gene: TRBJ1-1
d_gene: NA
abundance: NA
CDR3aa: CASSLTDRLLTAFF
CDR3nt: TGTGCCAGCAGTCTAACCGACAGATTGCTTACGGCTTTCTTT

len: 14
v_gene: TRBV29-1
j_gene: TRBJ1-3
d_gene: TRBD1
abundance: NA
CDR3aa: CSVGGGAPGNTIYF
CDR3nt: TGCAGCGTTGGAGGGGGCGCCCCTGGAAACACCATATATTTT

len: 16
v_gene: TRBV5-6
j_gene: TRBJ2-4
d_gene: TRBD1
abundance: few
CDR3aa: CASSLGGTAAKNIQYF
CDR3nt: TGTGCCAGCAGCTTGGGGGGGACAGCCGCCAAAAACATTCAGTACTTC

len: 13
v_gene: TRBV10-3
j_gene: TRBJ2-1
d_gene: TRBD1
abundance: NA
CDR3aa: CASGFGQADEQFF
CDR3nt: TGTGCCTCCGGATTTGGACAGGCCGATGAGCAGTTCTTC

len: 14
v_gene: TRBV5-1
j_gene: TRBJ2-7
d_gene: TRBD1
abundance: NA
CDR3aa: CASSLYRGDREQYF
CDR3nt: TGTGCCAGCAGCTTATACAGGGGCGACAGGGAGCAGTACTTC

len: 16
v_gene: TRBV19
j_gene: TRBJ2-5
d_gene: TRBD1
abundance: many
CDR3aa: CASSMSGQGAHETQYF
CDR3nt: TGTGCCAGTAGTATGTCAGGACAGGGGGCCCATGAGACCCAGTACTTC

len: 13
v_gene: TRBV9
j_gene: TRBJ2-3
d_gene: NA
abundance: NA
CDR3aa: CASSFRDRDTQYF
CDR3nt: TGTGCCAGCAGCTTCCGGGATCGGGATACGCAGTATTTT

len: 16
v_gene: TRBV18
j_gene: TRBJ2-5
d_gene: TRBD1
abundance: NA
CDR3aa: CASSPEGQGVQETQYF
CDR3nt: TGTGCCAGCTCACCAGAAGGACAGGGGGTCCAAGAGACCCAGTACTTC

len: 16
v_gene: TRBV5-1
j_gene: TRBJ2-3
d_gene: TRBD2
abundance: NA
CDR3aa: CASSPRAGGPADTQYF
CDR3nt: TGCGCCAGCAGCCCCAGAGCGGGGGGGCCTGCAGATACGCAGTATTTT

len: 14
v_gene: TRBV5-1
j_gene: TRBJ1-4
d_gene: NA
abundance: NA
CDR3aa: CASSLDNGAQELFF
CDR3nt: TGCGCCAGCAGCTTGGATAATGGGGCCCAGGAACTGTTTTTT

len: 16
v_gene: TRBV18
j_gene: TRBJ1-3
d_gene: NA
abundance: NA
CDR3aa: CASSPRGETSGNTIYF
CDR3nt: TGTGCCAGCTCACCACGCGGGGAGACCTCTGGAAACACCATATATTTT

len: 14
v_gene: TRBV5-1
j_gene: TRBJ1-5
d_gene: TRBD1
abundance: NA
CDR3aa: CASSSGTGNQPQHF
CDR3nt: TGCGCCAGCAGCTCCGGGACAGGAAATCAGCCCCAGCATTTT

len: 13
v_gene: TRBV5-1
j_gene: TRBJ1-4
d_gene: NA
abundance: NA
CDR3aa: CASSSGANEKLFF
CDR3nt: TGCGCCAGCAGCTCAGGGGCTAATGAAAAACTGTTTTTT

len: 18
v_gene: TRBV5-1
j_gene: TRBJ2-3
d_gene: TRBD2
abundance: NA
CDR3aa: CASSYGLAGSSSTDTQYF
CDR3nt: TGCGCCAGCAGCTACGGACTAGCGGGGAGTAGCAGCACAGATACGCAGTATTTT

len: 16
v_gene: TRBV5-1
j_gene: TRBJ1-2
d_gene: TRBD1
abundance: NA
CDR3aa: CASSDARQGTAYGYTF
CDR3nt: TGCGCCAGCAGCGACGCCCGACAGGGCACCGCCTATGGCTACACCTTC

len: 15
v_gene: TRBV28
j_gene: TRBJ1-4
d_gene: NA
abundance: NA
CDR3aa: CASSNPGGGNEKLFF
CDR3nt: TGTGCCAGCAGCAACCCCGGGGGGGGGAATGAAAAACTGTTTTTT